Following are 26 T cell receptor beta chains from one sample sequenced in a study of TIL therapy for anti-PD-1-resistant metastatic lung cancer. The libraries were made with immunoSEQ v3. The repertoire was sequenced with immunoSEQ multiplex PCR; TCRdb's copy has only in-frame clones and lacks some. The profile shows 15,000 to 20,000 clones, roughly four fifths of them singletons. Time point reported: pre-treatment sample, taken before nivolumab and TIL therapy. The sequencing used blood, collected at baseline. These receptors were taken from a person aged 25-85 years with non-small cell lung cancer.

V usage is TRBV9 and J usage is TRBJ1-2; no clear D gene. V was clipped by 0 bases and J by 6 bases, with 9 bases between them. The germline V gene encodes CDR1 SGDLS and CDR2 YYNGEE. CDR3 length: 13 amino acids. In DNA form, the CDR3 reads TGTGCCAGCAGCGTAGACCTTCTGGATGGCTACACCTTC. This encodes CASSVDLLDGYTF.

The chain links TRBV27 to TRBJ1-5, with D perhaps TRBD1 (6 bases). The CDR3 runs 17 residues. V was clipped by 1 base and J by 4 bases, with 17 bases between them. CDR1 is MNHEY and CDR2 is SMNVEV in the germline V gene (reference sequence). The CDR3 DNA reads as TGTGCCAGCAGTTTATACTTCAGGGGAGGTCGGAATCAGCCCCAGCATTTT. Translation: CASSLYFRGGRNQPQHF.

The chain employs TRBV6-5 and TRBJ1-1, with D possibly being TRBD1 (6 bases). Germline CDR1 reads MNHEY; CDR2 reads SVGAGI. CDR3 size: 16 residues. With 4 bases removed from V and 0 bases from J, the gap between germline ends came to 15 bases. The CDR3 DNA reads TGTGCCAGCAGTTCCCCCCGACAGGCGTTGAACACTGAAGCTTTCTTT. Its translation is CASSSPRQALNTEAFF.

The rearrangement links TRBV4-3 to TRBJ2-1, with D perhaps being TRBD1 or TRBD2 (5 bases each). With 1 base removed from V and 9 bases from J, the gap between germline ends came to 13 bases. Germline CDR1 and CDR2: LGHNA and YSLEER. The CDR3 covers 14 residues. The CDR3 DNA reads TGCGCCAGCAGCCAAGCGGGGCCCCAGGGTGAGCAGTTCTTC. Protein sequence: CASSQAGPQGEQFF.

The V and J genes are TRBV4-2 and TRBJ2-3; 11 bases fit TRBD2. V gave up 4 bases and J gave up 2 bases; unmatched junction bases: 11. The CDR3 loop spans 18 amino acids. Germline CDR1 is LGHNA and CDR2 is YNFKEQ. The CDR3 loop reads CASSPPPLLAGATDTQYF. The CDR3 DNA is TGTGCCAGCAGCCCCCCTCCTTTACTAGCGGGGGCCACAGATACGCAGTATTTT.

This clone was seen once. The rearrangement uses TRBV2 and TRBJ2-4; a possible D gene is TRBD2 (5 bases). V gave up 7 bases and J gave up 0 bases, with 16 bases separating them. Germline V gene sequence: CDR1 SNHLY, CDR2 FYNNEI. This CDR3 is 16 amino acids long. This CDR3 reads CASTIQGRLAKNIQYF. The CDR3 DNA sequence: TGTGCCAGCACAATACAAGGGAGATTAGCCAAAAACATTCAGTACTTC.

The rearrangement joins TRBV5-1 to TRBJ2-1, with TRBD1 identical over 10 bases. The CDR3 extends over 16 amino acids. Trimming cost V 0 bases and J 7 bases; bases outside gene matches: 7. CDR1 is SGHRS and CDR2 is YFSETQ in the germline V gene. CDR3 nucleotides: TGCGCCAGCAGCTTGGTCGGGACAGGGGCCTGGAATGAGCAGTTCTTC. It yields the protein CASSLVGTGAWNEQFF.

V gene TRBV16 combines with J gene TRBJ1-5, with D unclear. Germline V gives CDR1 KGHSY, CDR2 FQNENV. Trimming stripped 2 bases from V and 2 bases from J, with 10 bases between. The CDR3 consists of 15 residues. CDR3 in DNA: TGTGCCAGCAGCCAAGGGAGGACGGGCAATCAGCCCCAGCATTTT. It is translated as CASSQGRTGNQPQHF.

The rearrangement joins TRBV19 to TRBJ1-2; no definite D call. The germline CDR1 and CDR2 sequences are LNHDA and SQIVND (reference sequence). CDR3 length: 14 amino acids. The germline V and J ends were trimmed by 0 bases and 4 bases, with 9 bases remaining between them. Written as DNA, the CDR3 is TGTGCCAGTAGTATAGAGGGAGAGTTCTATGGCTACACCTTC. Translating gives CASSIEGEFYGYTF. Together with reference TRBV19 and TRBJ1-2, the CDR3 gives the full variable domain: DGGITQSPKYLFRKEGQNVTLSCEQNLNHDAMYWYRQDPGQGLRLIYYSQIVNDFQKGDIAEGYSVSREKKESFPLTVTSAQKNPTAFYLCASSIEGEFYGYTFGSGTRLTVV.

Only one count was recorded for this clone. The CDR3 loop is CASSIRTGGSSYNSPLHF. The CDR3 DNA reads TGTGCCAGCAGCATCCGGACAGGGGGAAGCTCCTATAATTCACCCCTCCACTTT. The chain combines TRBV11-1 with TRBJ1-6; 10 bases align to TRBD1. V was clipped by 5 bases and J by 0 bases; unmatched bases: 7. This CDR3 is built from 18 residues. The V gene's germline CDR1 is SGHAT and CDR2 FQDESV (reference sequence).

The chain is built from TRBV7-6 and TRBJ1-5; D unclear. V was clipped by 0 bases and J by 7 bases, with 10 bases between them. Germline assignment: CDR1 SGHVS and CDR2 FNYEAQ. The CDR3 loop spans 14 amino acids. The DNA of the CDR3 is TGTGCCAGCAGCTTAGCGACCGATCAACAGCCCCAGCATTTT. The encoded protein is CASSLATDQQPQHF.

The J gene is TRBJ2-7, the V gene TRBV11-2; D is unclear. The length of the CDR3 is 16 residues. Germline V gene data show CDR1 as SGHAT and CDR2 as FQNNGV. The V gene lost 0 bases and the J gene lost 0 bases, with 12 bases spanning the gap. The CDR3 sequence is CASSLDLPVSSYEQYF. The CDR3 region has the DNA TGTGCCAGCAGCTTAGATCTGCCAGTTAGCTCCTACGAGCAGTACTTC.

V and J are TRBV5-6 and TRBJ2-1, with 7 positions matching TRBD2. V lost 1 base and J lost 2; bases outside the gene matches: 3. Germline loops: CDR1 SGHDT, CDR2 YYEEEE. This CDR3 has 15 amino acids. CDR3 DNA sequence: TGTGCCAGCAGCTTGTTAAGCGGGACCTACAATGAGCAGTTCTTC. Its protein product is CASSLLSGTYNEQFF.

CDR3 protein: CASSLGGSNYGYTF. The CDR3 region has the DNA TGTGCCAGCAGTTTAGGGGGGTCAAACTATGGCTACACCTTC. The gene calls are TRBV28 and TRBJ1-2; weak D call: TRBD1 (5 bases). CDR1 MDHEN and CDR2 SYDVKM come from the germline V gene. The CDR3 covers 14 residues. V gave up 2 bases and J gave up 2 bases, with 9 bases separating them.

CDR3 sequence reads: CASSLGDQPQHF. CDR3 DNA sequence: TGTGCCAGCAGCTTAGGAGATCAGCCCCAGCATTTT. The chain recombines TRBV11-2 with TRBJ1-5, with D hard to call. Trimming took 1 base from V and 5 from J, leaving 3 bases between them. Germline CDR1 reads SGHAT; CDR2 reads FQNNGV. The CDR3 contains 12 residues.

The rearrangement links TRBV29-1 to TRBJ1-1, with D unresolved. Germline V gene lookup returns CDR1 SQVTM and CDR2 ANQGSEA. This CDR3 is 12 amino acids long. Trimming cost V 6 bases and J 0 bases, with 8 bases left between them. The DNA for the CDR3 is TGCAGCGTCCAACGGGTGAACACTGAAGCTTTCTTT. It encodes CSVQRVNTEAFF.

This clone was seen only once. The chain has TRBV19 and TRBJ2-7; 7 bases align to TRBD1. J lost 0 bases, V lost 5 bases, and 7 bases had no gene match. CDR3 length: 15 amino acids. Germline V gene data show CDR1 as LNHDA and CDR2 as SQIVND (reference sequence). The CDR3 region has the DNA TGTGCCAGTAGTCCACAGGGGCTTAGCTCCTACGAGCAGTACTTC. Protein: CASSPQGLSSYEQYF.

The rearrangement uses TRBV4-2 and TRBJ1-6; 7 bases agree with TRBD1. Germline V gene data show CDR1 as LGHNA and CDR2 as YNFKEQ. This CDR3 contains 15 residues. V lost 5 bases, J lost 10 bases, and 11 bases stayed unmatched. The chain's CDR3 is CASSTDGTVQSPLHF. The CDR3 nucleotides are TGTGCCAGCAGCACCGACGGGACAGTGCAATCACCCCTCCACTTT.

In this sample, this clone turned up a few times. The chain carries TRBV28 and TRBJ1-2; D remains ambiguous. Trimming took off 6 bases at V and 3 bases at J, with 17 bases between the two ends. The germline V gene encodes CDR1 MDHEN and CDR2 SYDVKM. The CDR3 extends over 15 amino acids. CDR3 sequence: CASSIPPTADYGYTF. In DNA, the CDR3 is TGTGCCAGCAGCATCCCGCCGACGGCCGACTATGGCTACACCTTC.

The rearrangement uses TRBV4-3 and TRBJ1-2; maybe TRBD1 (5 bases). The CDR3 covers 14 residues. Germline lookup yields CDR1 LGHNA and CDR2 YSLEER. V was shortened by 1 base and J by 0 bases, with 6 bases between the two germline ends. In DNA form, the CDR3 reads TGCGCCAGCAGCCAAGGGGGGTCTAACTATGGCTACACCTTC. This codes for CASSQGGSNYGYTF.

The chain has TRBV2 and TRBJ1-5, with D unclear. Between the trimmed V and J ends, which lost 8 bases and 3 bases, there was a span of 14 bases. Germline CDR1 is SNHLY and CDR2 is FYNNEI. This CDR3 is 14 amino acids long. CDR3 DNA: TGTGCCAGCTCTTTAGGGAGGGCCAATCAGCCCCAGCATTTT. Its protein is CASSLGRANQPQHF.

The chain uses TRBV5-1 and TRBJ2-2, with TRBD2 matching over 9 bases. CDR3 size: 17 residues. The trim removed 1 base at V and 5 bases at J, leaving 9 bases unmatched. Per germline, CDR1 SGHRS and CDR2 YFSETQ. CDR3 protein: CASSLNSGGTGTGELFF. CDR3 bases: TGCGCCAGCAGCTTGAATAGCGGGGGAACAGGGACCGGGGAGCTGTTTTTT.

This clone was seen more than once but under ten times. The chain carries TRBV7-8 and TRBJ2-4, with 11 bases aligning to TRBD1. Germline V gives CDR1 SGHVS, CDR2 FQNEAQ. The CDR3 covers 16 residues. Trimming removed 1 base from V and 7 bases from J; junction bases left unmatched: 6. This CDR3 reads CASSLGVGDRGNIQYF. The CDR3 DNA follows: TGTGCCAGCAGCTTAGGAGTGGGGGACAGGGGGAACATTCAGTACTTC.

The gene calls are TRBV6-1 and TRBJ1-5, with a tentative D call TRBD1 (6 bases). Germline-derived CDR1 and CDR2 are MNHNS and SASEGT. Deletions cut 6 bases from V and 0 bases from J, with 12 bases between. The CDR3 loop spans 15 amino acids. The CDR3 region has the DNA TGTGCCAGCAGCCAACAGGGAAATAGCAATCAGCCCCAGCATTTT. Encoded protein: CASSQQGNSNQPQHF.

This clone showed up just a few times. This chain links TRBV19 with TRBJ2-7; no definite D call. Per the germline V gene, CDR1 is LNHDA and CDR2 is SQIVND (reference sequence). Trimming took 5 bases from V and 3 from J, leaving 14 bases between them. This CDR3 region has 14 residues. The CDR3 DNA reads TGTGCCAGTAGTTATAGTTCAGGCGACTACGAGCAGTACTTC. It is translated as CASSYSSGDYEQYF.

The CDR3 spells CASSLEGRGYGYTF. In DNA, the CDR3 is TGTGCCAGCAGCTTAGAGGGCAGGGGCTATGGCTACACCTTC. The V and J genes are TRBV7-9 and TRBJ1-2; weak D call: TRBD1 (6 bases). The CDR3 has 14 residues. V lost 1 base to trimming and J lost 4 bases, with 10 bases between them. Germline CDR1 is SEHNR and CDR2 is FQNEAQ (reference sequence).